This T cell receptor beta chain was retrieved from a study of CD8 T cells in ankylosing spondylitis. TCRdb analysed the 5' RACE reads with MiXCR anew, one entry per CDR3 protein. The sample yields 500,000 to 550,000 distinct CDR3 sequences, 12% seen once. Remarks on this clonotype: Its antigen is currently unknown.

With 4 bases clipped from V and 9 bases from J, the junction kept 12 bases outside the gene matches. Germline V CDR1 and CDR2: SGHRS, YFSETQ. The CDR3 spans 16 residues. General study points: Seemingly characteristic of ankylosing spondylitis blood was a TCR beta motif consisting of roughly 8 highly homologous variants.

The sample taken for sequencing was blood, either unsorted or a sorted T cell fraction (not recorded which). V and J are TRBV5-1 and TRBJ2-1; 11 nucleotides line up with TRBD2. The sequence derives from a male donor with ankylosing spondylitis. CDR3 in DNA: TGCGCCAGCAGCGAAGGGACTAGCGGTCTATTGAGTGAGCAGTTCTTC. Protein product: CASSEGTSGLLSEQFF.